This TCR beta chain came from a study of blood T cell repertoires in COVID-19. Overall study context: Spain, Italy and the United States supplied samples that represented acute and convalescent COVID-19. From T cells, B-cell-depleted T cells, or PBMCs came the material, which was cDNA or gDNA.

As processed by the authors: Estimated nucleated cell counts came from reference gene primer amplification. This table comes from immunoSEQ multiplex PCR, and its TCRdb copy is limited to in-frame clones, with some not included. Clonal size and the V and J genes are those of that table, whereas D and trimming came from the DNA. The sample lists about 210,000 clones, 80% occurring once. The ends lost 5 bases at V and 0 bases at J; junction bases unmatched: 6. Germline V lookup: CDR1 LNHDA, CDR2 SQIVND (reference sequence). This CDR3 region has 17 residues. The chain combines TRBV19 with TRBJ2-6; 8 bases are shared with TRBD1. The source material was peripheral blood. This TCR came from a man between 60 and 75 years old with acute or convalescent COVID-19. CDR3 loop: CASSRDRRGSGANVLTF. As DNA, the CDR3 is TGTGCCAGTAGTCGGGACAGGAGGGGCTCTGGGGCCAACGTCCTGACTTTC.